The 2 T cell receptor beta chains listed next were all sequenced from one sample in a study of Graves' ophthalmopathy and Graves' hyperthyroidism. Transcripts of RNA were the source for amplifying TCR beta CDR3 regions. RT-PCR was first run with HTBI primers, then multiplex PCR in a second round. TCRdb processed the multiplex PCR reads anew with MiXCR; each CDR3 protein has one entry. This sample yields about 640,000 distinct CDR3 sequences, of which roughly 39% are seen a single time; roughly 3% belongs to the top ten. The source material was peripheral blood. The origin of the receptors is an adult man with Graves' ophthalmopathy.

Only a few counts were recorded for this clonotype. This chain uses TRBV3-1 with TRBJ1-2; maybe TRBD1 (6 bases). Germline CDR1 LGHDT, CDR2 YNNKEL (reference sequence). CDR3 length equals 14 residues. Trimming cost V 4 bases and J 4 bases, with 13 bases left between them. The CDR3 loop reads CASSRHREAYGYTF. Here the CDR3 DNA reads TGTGCCAGCAGCCGCCACAGGGAAGCCTATGGCTACACCTTC.

The chain carries TRBV5-4 and TRBJ2-7, with a possible D match to TRBD2 (5 bases). Trimming removed 0 bases at V and 7 bases at J, with 11 bases between. CDR3 length: 13 residues. CDR1 and CDR2 (germline): SGHNT, YYREEE (reference sequence). DNA for the CDR3: TGTGCCAGCAGCTTGGACGGGGTGGGAGAGCAGTACTTC. Amino acid sequence: CASSLDGVGEQYF.